Below, one T cell receptor beta chain is given with its context. The antigen is undetermined. Measured with immunoSEQ multiplex PCR; TCRdb has only the in-frame clones, and not every one. The table has 1,100 to 1,500 clones, around 23% seen once; the top ten hold roughly an eighth. The length of the CDR3 is 13 residues. Germline V gene data show CDR1 as SGHDN and CDR2 as FVKESK. Trimming shortened V by 0 bases and J by 5 bases, and 7 bases separated the two germline ends. The sample is drawn from a study of T cells in localized non-small cell lung cancer. Broader study findings: Density of T cells in blood, when higher, went with longer overall survival. Appearance in adjacent lung was seen for a median around 60 of the top 100 tumor clones. Adjacent uninvolved lung had the highest clonality, suggesting focused antigen responses.

The sequencing used lung tumor tissue, collected before any cancer treatment. The source is a woman aged 35 to 69 with stage I lung adenocarcinoma. The rearrangement links TRBV14 to TRBJ1-1; D ambiguous. CDR3 DNA sequence: TGTGCCAGCAGCCAAGATAGAGAAACTGAAGCTTTCTTT. Its translation is CASSQDRETEAFF.